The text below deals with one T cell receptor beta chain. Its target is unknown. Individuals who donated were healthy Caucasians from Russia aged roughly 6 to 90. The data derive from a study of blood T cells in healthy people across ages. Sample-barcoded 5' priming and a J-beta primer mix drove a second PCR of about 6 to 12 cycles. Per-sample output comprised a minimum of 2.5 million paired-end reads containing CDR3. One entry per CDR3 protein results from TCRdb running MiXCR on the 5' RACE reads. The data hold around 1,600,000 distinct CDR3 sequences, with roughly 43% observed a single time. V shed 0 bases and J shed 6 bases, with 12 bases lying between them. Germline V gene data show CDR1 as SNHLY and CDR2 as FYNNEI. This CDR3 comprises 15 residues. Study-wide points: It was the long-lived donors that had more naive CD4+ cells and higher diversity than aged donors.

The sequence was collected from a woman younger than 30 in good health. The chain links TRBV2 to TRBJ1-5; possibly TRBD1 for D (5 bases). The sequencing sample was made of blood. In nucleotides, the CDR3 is TGTGCCAGCAGTGAAGCGGCGGGGGAGGGTCAGCCCCAGCATTTT. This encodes CASSEAAGEGQPQHF. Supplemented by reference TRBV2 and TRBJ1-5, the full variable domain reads EPEVTQTPSHQVTQMGQEVILRCVPISNHLYFYWYRQILGQKVEFLVSFYNNEISEKSEIFDDQFSVERPDGSNFTLKIRSTKLEDSAMYFCASSEAAGEGQPQHFGDGTRLSIL.